This TCR beta chain stems from a study of vaccination effects on CD4 cells after COVID-19. Study findings and constraints: Just 1 of 255 vaccine-induced clones in healthy recipients was cross-reactive. Clones that were induced by infection or by vaccine showed marked contraction late after vaccination.

Sequencing followed a ViraFEST assay step that expanded antigen-specific CD4+ T cells with viral peptide pools. Scientists isolated CD4+ T cells after a roughly 10-day culture period ended. Nucleocapsid antibodies were negative in the vaccine recipients, who had never had SARS-CoV-2 infection. Cultures of 2 million or so PBMC per well contained approximately 10 IU/ml IL-2 plus 10 ug/ml peptides. Fresh IL-2-containing medium replaced half the medium on days 3 and 7. Germline CDR1 is MNHNY and CDR2 is SVGAGI (reference sequence). CDR3 length equals 17 residues. The V gene lost 5 bases and the J gene lost 0 bases, with 20 bases spanning the gap. Repertoires were generated with immunoSEQ multiplex PCR, while TCRdb's copy carries only in-frame clones and drops some. The table lists tens of thousands of clones, about 69% of them singletons. In regard to this clone: Its target is not known.

V is TRBV6-6 and J is TRBJ2-7; weak D call: TRBD1 (6 bases). The clonotype was recovered from a human donor who received a COVID-19 vaccine. The sequences come from CD4+ T cells from PBMCs cultured with HCoV-OC43 spike peptides, collected before COVID-19 vaccination. Subset meaning: HCoV-OC43 spike overlapping peptide pool stimulation. The CDR3 spells CASSRKIRGASSYEQYF. DNA of the CDR3: TGTGCCAGCAGTCGAAAGATCAGGGGCGCGAGCTCCTACGAGCAGTACTTC.